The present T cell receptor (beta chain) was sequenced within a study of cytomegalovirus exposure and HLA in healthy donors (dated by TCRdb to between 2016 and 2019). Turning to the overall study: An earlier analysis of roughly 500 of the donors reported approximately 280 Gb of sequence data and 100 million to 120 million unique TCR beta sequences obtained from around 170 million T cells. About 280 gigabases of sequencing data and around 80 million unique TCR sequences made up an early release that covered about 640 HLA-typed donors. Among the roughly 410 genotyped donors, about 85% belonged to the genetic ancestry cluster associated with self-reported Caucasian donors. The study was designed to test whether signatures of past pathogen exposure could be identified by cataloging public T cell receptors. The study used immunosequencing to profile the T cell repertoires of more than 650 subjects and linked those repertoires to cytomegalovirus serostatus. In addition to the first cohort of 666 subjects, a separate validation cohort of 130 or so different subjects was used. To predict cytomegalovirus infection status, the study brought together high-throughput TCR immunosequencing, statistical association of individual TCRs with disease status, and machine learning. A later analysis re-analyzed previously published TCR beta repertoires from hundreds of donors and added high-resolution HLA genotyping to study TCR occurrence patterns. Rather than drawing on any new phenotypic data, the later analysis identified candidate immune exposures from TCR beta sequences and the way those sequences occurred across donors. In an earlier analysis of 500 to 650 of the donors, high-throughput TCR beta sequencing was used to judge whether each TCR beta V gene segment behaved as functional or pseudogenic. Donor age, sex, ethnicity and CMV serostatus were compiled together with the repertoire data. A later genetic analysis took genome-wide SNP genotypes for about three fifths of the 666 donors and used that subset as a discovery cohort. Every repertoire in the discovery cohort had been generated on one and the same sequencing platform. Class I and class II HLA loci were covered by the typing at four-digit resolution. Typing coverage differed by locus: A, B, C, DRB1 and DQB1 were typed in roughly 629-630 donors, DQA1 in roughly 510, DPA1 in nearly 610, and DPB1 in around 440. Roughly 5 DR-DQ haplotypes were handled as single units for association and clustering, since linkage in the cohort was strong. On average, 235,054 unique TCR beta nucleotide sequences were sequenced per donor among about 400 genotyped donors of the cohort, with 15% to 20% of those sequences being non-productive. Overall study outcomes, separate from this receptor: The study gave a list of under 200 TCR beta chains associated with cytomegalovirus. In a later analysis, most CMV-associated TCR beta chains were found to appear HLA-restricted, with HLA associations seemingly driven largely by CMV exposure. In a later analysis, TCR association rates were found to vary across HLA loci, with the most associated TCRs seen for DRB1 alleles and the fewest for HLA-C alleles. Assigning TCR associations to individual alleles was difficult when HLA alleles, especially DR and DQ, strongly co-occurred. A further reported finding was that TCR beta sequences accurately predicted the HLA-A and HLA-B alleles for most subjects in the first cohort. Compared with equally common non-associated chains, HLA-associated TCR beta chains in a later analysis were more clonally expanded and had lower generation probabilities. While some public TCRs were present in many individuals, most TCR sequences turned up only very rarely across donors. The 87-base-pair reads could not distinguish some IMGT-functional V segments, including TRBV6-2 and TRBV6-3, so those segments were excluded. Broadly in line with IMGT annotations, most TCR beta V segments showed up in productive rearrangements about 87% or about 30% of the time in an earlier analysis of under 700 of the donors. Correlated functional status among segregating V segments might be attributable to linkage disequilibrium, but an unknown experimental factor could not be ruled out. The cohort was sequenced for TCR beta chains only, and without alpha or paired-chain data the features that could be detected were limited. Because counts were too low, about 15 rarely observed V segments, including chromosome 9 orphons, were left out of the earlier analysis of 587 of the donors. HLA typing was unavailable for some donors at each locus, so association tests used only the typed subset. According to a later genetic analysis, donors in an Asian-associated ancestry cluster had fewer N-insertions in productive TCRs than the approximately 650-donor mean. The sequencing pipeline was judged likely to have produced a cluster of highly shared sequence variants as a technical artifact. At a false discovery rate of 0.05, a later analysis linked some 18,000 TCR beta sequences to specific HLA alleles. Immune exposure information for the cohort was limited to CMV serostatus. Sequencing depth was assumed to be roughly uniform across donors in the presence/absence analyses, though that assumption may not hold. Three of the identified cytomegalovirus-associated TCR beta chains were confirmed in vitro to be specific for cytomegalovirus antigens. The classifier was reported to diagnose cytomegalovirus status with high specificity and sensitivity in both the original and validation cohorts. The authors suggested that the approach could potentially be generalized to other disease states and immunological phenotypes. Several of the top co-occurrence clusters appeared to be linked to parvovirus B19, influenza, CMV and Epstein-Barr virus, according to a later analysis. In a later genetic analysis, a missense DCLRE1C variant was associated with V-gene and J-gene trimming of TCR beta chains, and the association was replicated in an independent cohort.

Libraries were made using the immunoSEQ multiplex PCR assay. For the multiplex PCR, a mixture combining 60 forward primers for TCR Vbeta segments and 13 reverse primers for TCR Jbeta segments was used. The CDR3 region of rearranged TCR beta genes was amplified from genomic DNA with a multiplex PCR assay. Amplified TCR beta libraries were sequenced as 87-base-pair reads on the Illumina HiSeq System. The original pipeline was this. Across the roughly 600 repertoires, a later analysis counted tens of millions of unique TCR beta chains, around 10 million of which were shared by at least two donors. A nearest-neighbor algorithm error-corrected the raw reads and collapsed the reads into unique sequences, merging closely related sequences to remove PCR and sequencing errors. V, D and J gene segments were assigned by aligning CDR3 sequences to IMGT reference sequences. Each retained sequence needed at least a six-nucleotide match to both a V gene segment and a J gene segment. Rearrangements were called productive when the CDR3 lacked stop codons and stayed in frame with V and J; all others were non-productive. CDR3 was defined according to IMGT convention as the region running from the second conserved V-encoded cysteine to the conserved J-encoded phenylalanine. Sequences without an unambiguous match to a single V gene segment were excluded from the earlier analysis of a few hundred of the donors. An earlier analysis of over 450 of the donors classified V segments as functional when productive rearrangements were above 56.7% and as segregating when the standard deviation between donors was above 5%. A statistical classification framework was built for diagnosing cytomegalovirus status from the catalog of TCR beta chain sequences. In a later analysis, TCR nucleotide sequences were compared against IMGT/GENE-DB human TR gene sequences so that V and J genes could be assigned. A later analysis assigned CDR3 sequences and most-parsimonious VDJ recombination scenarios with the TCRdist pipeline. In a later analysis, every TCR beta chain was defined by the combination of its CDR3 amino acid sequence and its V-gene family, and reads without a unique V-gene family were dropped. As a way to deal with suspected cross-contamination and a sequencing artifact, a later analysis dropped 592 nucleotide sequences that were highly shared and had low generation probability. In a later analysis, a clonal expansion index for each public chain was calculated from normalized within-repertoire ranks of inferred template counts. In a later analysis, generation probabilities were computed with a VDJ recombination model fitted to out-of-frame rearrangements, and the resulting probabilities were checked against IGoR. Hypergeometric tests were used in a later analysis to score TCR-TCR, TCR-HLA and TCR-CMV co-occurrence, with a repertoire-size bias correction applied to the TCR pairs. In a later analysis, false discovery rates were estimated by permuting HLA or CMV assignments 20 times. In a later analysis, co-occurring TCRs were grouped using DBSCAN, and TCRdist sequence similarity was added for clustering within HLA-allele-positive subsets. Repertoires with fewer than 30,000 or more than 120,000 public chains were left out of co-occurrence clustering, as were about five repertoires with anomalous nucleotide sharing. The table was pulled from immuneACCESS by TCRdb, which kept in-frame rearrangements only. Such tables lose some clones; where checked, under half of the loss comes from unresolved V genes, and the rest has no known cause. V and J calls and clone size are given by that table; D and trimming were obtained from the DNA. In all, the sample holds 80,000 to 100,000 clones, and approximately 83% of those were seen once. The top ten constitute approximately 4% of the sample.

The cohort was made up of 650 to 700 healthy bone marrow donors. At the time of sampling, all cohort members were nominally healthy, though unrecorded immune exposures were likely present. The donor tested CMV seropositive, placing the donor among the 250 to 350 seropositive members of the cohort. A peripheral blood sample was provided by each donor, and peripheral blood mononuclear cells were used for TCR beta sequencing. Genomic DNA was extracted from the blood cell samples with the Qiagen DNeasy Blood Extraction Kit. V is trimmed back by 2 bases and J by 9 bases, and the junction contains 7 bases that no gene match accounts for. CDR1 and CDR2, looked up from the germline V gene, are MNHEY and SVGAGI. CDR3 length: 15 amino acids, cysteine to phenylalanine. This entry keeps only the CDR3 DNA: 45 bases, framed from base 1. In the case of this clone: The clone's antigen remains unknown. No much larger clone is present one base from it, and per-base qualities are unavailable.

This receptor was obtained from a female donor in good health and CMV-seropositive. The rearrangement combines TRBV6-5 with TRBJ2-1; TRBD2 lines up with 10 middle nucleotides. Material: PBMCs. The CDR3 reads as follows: CASSYGLAGETEQFF. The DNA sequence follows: TGTGCCAGCAGTTACGGGCTAGCGGGGGAGACTGAGCAGTTCTTC.